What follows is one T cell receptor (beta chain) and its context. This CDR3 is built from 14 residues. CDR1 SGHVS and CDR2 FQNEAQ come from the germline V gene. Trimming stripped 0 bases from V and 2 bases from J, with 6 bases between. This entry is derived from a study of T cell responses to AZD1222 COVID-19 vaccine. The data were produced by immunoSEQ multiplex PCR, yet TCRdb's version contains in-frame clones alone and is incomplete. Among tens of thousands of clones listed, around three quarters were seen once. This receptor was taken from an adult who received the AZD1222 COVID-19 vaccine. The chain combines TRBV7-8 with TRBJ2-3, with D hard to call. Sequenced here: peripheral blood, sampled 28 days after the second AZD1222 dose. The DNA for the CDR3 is TGTGCCAGCAGCTTAGCGTCCTTCACAGATACGCAGTATTTT. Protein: CASSLASFTDTQYF.